The 24 T cell receptor beta chains given below trace back to one sample, sequenced in a study of shared clonotypes between healthy human individuals. Sequencing was performed with immunoSEQ multiplex PCR; in TCRdb, only in-frame clones are kept and a portion is missing. This sample has 450,000 to 500,000 clones, with more than 75% found just once. Specimen: PBMCs. The receptor source for this set is a middle-aged woman in good health. Some clones in this sample may be carry-over from other donors' samples.

The V call is TRBV5-1, the J call TRBJ2-5, with 13 bases that match TRBD2. The J call may be mistaken, given a closer DNA end match to TRBJ2-7. Germline V gene sequence: CDR1 SGHRS, CDR2 YFSETQ. The CDR3 contains 20 residues. The CDR3, as DNA: TGCGCCAGCAGCTTGGACTGGGGACTAGCGGGACTCACCCCCACCTACGAGCAGTACTTC. Translated: CASSLDWGLAGLTPTYEQYF.

About this clone itself: Additional DNA sequences in this sample encode the identical CDR3. This chain joins TRBV7-9 and TRBJ1-1, with D possibly matching TRBD1 (5 bases). CDR3 length equals 13 residues. Trimming removed 3 bases from V and 0 bases from J, with 5 bases in between. Germline-derived CDR1 and CDR2 are SEHNR and FQNEAQ (reference sequence). The CDR3 region has the DNA TGTGCCAGCAGCTTGACAGTGAACACTGAAGCTTTCTTT. Its protein is CASSLTVNTEAFF.

The chain combines TRBV7-9 with TRBJ1-4; D uncertain. Germline CDR1 SEHNR, CDR2 FQNEAQ (reference sequence). This CDR3 spans 13 amino acids. V shed 1 base and J shed 2 bases, with 2 bases lying between them. CDR3 coding DNA: TGTGCCAGCAGCTTAGTCACTAATGAAAAACTGTTTTTT. This sequence encodes CASSLVTNEKLFF.

This clone was seen only once. J is TRBJ2-1 and V is TRBV10-3; 9 bases match TRBD2. Germline V CDR1 and CDR2: ENHRY, SYGVKD. This CDR3 has 15 amino acids. V lost 5 bases, J lost 2 bases, and 4 bases stayed unmatched. The CDR3 DNA follows: TGTGCCATCAGTCCTAGCGGGAACACCTACAATGAGCAGTTCTTC. Translation: CAISPSGNTYNEQFF.

The chain uses TRBV27 and TRBJ2-3; tentatively, D is TRBD1 or TRBD2 (5 bases each). This CDR3 is 14 amino acids long. V was pared by 3 bases and J by 2 bases, with 9 bases between. The germline gives CDR1 MNHEY, CDR2 SMNVEV (reference sequence). CDR3 sequence (DNA): TGTGCCAGCAGTTTCCGGGACGACACAGATACGCAGTATTTT. Translation: CASSFRDDTDTQYF.

J is TRBJ1-5 and V is TRBV4-1; 8 nucleotides line up with TRBD1. The junction had 3 bases not matched to a gene; V was cut back by 1 base and J by 4 bases. The germline V gene has CDR1 MGHRA and CDR2 YSYEKL. The CDR3 extends over 15 amino acids. The CDR3 loop reads CASSQGGQANQPQHF. The CDR3 nucleotides are TGCGCCAGCAGCCAAGGGGGACAGGCTAATCAGCCCCAGCATTTT.

This clone was detected a few times. The rearrangement joins TRBV2 to TRBJ1-2; D is perhaps TRBD1 (6 bases). This CDR3 spans 14 amino acids. V shed 2 bases and J shed 6 bases, with 13 bases lying between them. Germline V lookup: CDR1 SNHLY, CDR2 FYNNEI. CDR3 sequence reads: CASSERGRGNGYTF. The CDR3 nucleotides are TGTGCCAGCAGTGAAAGGGGCAGGGGAAATGGCTACACCTTC.

On this clone itself: A read error may be the cause here, since a much bigger clone is one base away. The CDR3 nucleotides read TGTGCCAGCAGCCTAGCTGGGAGGGAGGATGAGCAGTTCTTC. Its translation: CASSLAGREDEQFF. The chain joins TRBV25-1 to TRBJ2-1; TRBD2 matches at 7 bases. The CDR3 spans 14 residues. The trim removed 6 bases at V and 8 bases at J, leaving 10 bases unmatched. The germline CDR1 and CDR2 sequences are MGHDK and SYGVNS. Together with reference TRBV25-1 and TRBJ2-1, the CDR3 gives the full variable domain: EADIYQTPRYLVIGTGKKITLECSQTMGHDKMYWYQQDPGMELHLIHYSYGVNSTEKGDLSSESTVSRIRTEHFPLTLESARPSHTSQYLCASSLAGREDEQFFGPGTRLTVL.

This rearrangement joins TRBV29-1 to TRBJ2-1; D perhaps matches TRBD1 (7 bases). V lost 6 bases and J lost 8, with 14 bases in between. Germline-derived CDR1 and CDR2 are SQVTM and ANQGSEA. The CDR3 runs to 12 residues. CDR3 region: CSVNRGGDEQFF. The CDR3 coding sequence is TGCAGCGTCAACAGGGGAGGCGATGAGCAGTTCTTC.

About this clone: This is likely an artifact of a read error, given a far larger clone one base away. The chain carries TRBV7-8 and TRBJ2-7; D not resolved. Germline values: CDR1 SGHVS, CDR2 FQNEAQ. This CDR3 has 12 residues. DNA of the CDR3: TGTGGCAGCAGCCCCCATGGGGACGAGCAGTACTTC. Protein sequence: CGSSPHGDEQYF.

V gene TRBV7-9 combines with J gene TRBJ1-1; TRBD1 aligns across 10 bases. This CDR3 contains 14 residues. The trim removed 5 bases at V and 10 bases at J, leaving 10 bases unmatched. The germline gives CDR1 SEHNR, CDR2 FQNEAQ (reference sequence). CDR3 amino acids: CASSPSRQGAGAFF. CDR3 DNA sequence: TGTGCCAGCAGCCCTAGCCGACAGGGGGCTGGAGCTTTCTTT.

The chain is built from TRBV19 and TRBJ1-1; D might be TRBD1 (5 bases). From germline, CDR1 is LNHDA and CDR2 SQIVND (reference sequence). CDR3 length: 15 amino acids. Trimming cost V 5 bases and J 5 bases, with 18 bases left between them. CDR3 protein: CASSAPPGRGTEAFF. The DNA of the CDR3 is TGTGCCAGTAGTGCTCCTCCGGGACGGGGAACTGAAGCTTTCTTT. The variable domain in full, with the rest retrieved from reference TRBV19 and TRBJ1-1, is DGGITQSPKYLFRKEGQNVTLSCEQNLNHDAMYWYRQDPGQGLRLIYYSQIVNDFQKGDIAEGYSVSREKKESFPLTVTSAQKNPTAFYLCASSAPPGRGTEAFFGQGTRLTVV.

This clone appeared a single time. This same CDR3 is encoded by further DNA sequences in the sample. The CDR3 here is CASSLWGSGELFF. DNA of the CDR3: TGCGCCAGCAGCTTGTGGGGGTCCGGGGAGCTGTTTTTT. The J gene is TRBJ2-2, the V gene TRBV5-1, with D perhaps being TRBD1 or TRBD2 (5 bases each). Germline V CDR1 and CDR2: SGHRS, YFSETQ. The CDR3 covers 13 residues. V dropped 1 base and J dropped 6 bases, with 7 bases sitting between them.

The V gene is TRBV6-5, the J gene TRBJ1-2, with D unclear. The CDR3 sequence is 15 residues long. V was trimmed by 0 bases and J by 6 bases, leaving 14 bases between them. The germline V gene has CDR1 MNHEY and CDR2 SVGAGI. In nucleotides, the CDR3 is TGTGCCAGCAGTTACTCAGCCTTGGACCGGGATGGCTACACCTTC. Translated, it gives CASSYSALDRDGYTF.

CDR3 sequence reads: CASSIATSGSGEQFF. CDR3 DNA sequence: TGTGCCAGTAGTATAGCAACTAGCGGGAGCGGTGAGCAGTTCTTC. The chain has TRBV19 and TRBJ2-1; 11 bases match TRBD2. CDR1 and CDR2 (germline): LNHDA, SQIVND (reference sequence). CDR3 length equals 15 residues. Trimming cost V 1 base and J 9 bases; bases outside gene matches: 5.

The chain combines TRBV28 with TRBJ2-5; D may be TRBD1 or TRBD2 (5 bases each). V was pared by 3 bases and J by 5 bases, with 13 bases between. The CDR3 length is 14 residues. CDR1 and CDR2 (germline): MDHEN, SYDVKM. CDR3 sequence (DNA): TGTGCCAGCAGTTTTACCGGGACGCTGGAGACCCAGTACTTC. This encodes CASSFTGTLETQYF.

The chain uses TRBV5-1 and TRBJ2-1; D remains ambiguous. Germline CDR1 and CDR2: SGHRS and YFSETQ. The length of the CDR3 is 11 residues. V was trimmed by 5 bases and J by 5 bases, leaving 5 bases between them. The CDR3 loop reads CASSDHNEQFF. The CDR3 DNA reads as TGCGCCAGCAGTGACCACAATGAGCAGTTCTTC.

This clone showed up just once. The V and J genes are TRBV6-5 and TRBJ2-7; 7 bases fit TRBD1. The germline V gene encodes CDR1 MNHEY and CDR2 SVGAGI. V was pared by 5 bases and J by 3 bases, with 7 bases of the junction left unmatched. This CDR3 spans 14 amino acids. The CDR3 nucleotides read TGTGCCAGCAGTCCCCGACAGGGCTTCTACGAGCAGTACTTC. Translation gives CASSPRQGFYEQYF.

The gene calls are TRBV4-3 and TRBJ2-7, with D possibly being TRBD2 (5 bases). The CDR3 totals 13 residues. The germline V gene has CDR1 LGHNA and CDR2 YSLEER. V lost 0 bases to trimming and J lost 7 bases, with 10 bases between them. The CDR3 region has the DNA TGCGCCAGCAGCCAAGAAGTTGAGGGAGAGCAGTACTTC. Amino acid sequence: CASSQEVEGEQYF.

This sequence joins TRBV5-1 and TRBJ2-1; 10 bases map to TRBD1. V gave up 4 bases and J gave up 5 bases; unmatched junction bases: 6. The germline CDR1 and CDR2 sequences are SGHRS and YFSETQ. The CDR3 consists of 15 residues. The CDR3 protein is CASSGLGQGNNEQFF. The CDR3, as DNA: TGCGCCAGCAGCGGTTTGGGACAGGGGAACAATGAGCAGTTCTTC.

J is TRBJ1-2 and V is TRBV6-1; D is unclear. Germline CDR1 and CDR2: MNHNS and SASEGT. The CDR3 spans 14 residues. Between the trimmed V and J ends, which lost 4 bases and 8 bases, there was a span of 17 bases. In nucleotides, the CDR3 is TGTGCCAGCAGTGTATCCCCACGGAGGTCAGGCTACACCTTC. This encodes CASSVSPRRSGYTF.

V gene TRBV30 combines with J gene TRBJ2-7; the D is unclear. The V gene lost 1 base and the J gene lost 2 bases, with 12 bases spanning the gap. The CDR3 runs to 14 residues. The germline V gene encodes CDR1 GTSNPN and CDR2 SVGIG (reference sequence). The CDR3: CAWSGGPLAYEQYF. CDR3 bases: TGTGCCTGGAGTGGCGGCCCTCTTGCCTACGAGCAGTACTTC.

The rearrangement links TRBV2 to TRBJ2-1; D remains unclear. The CDR3 extends over 14 amino acids. V shed 8 bases and J shed 6 bases, with 17 bases lying between them. Looked up from germline, CDR1 is SNHLY and CDR2 is FYNNEI. CDR3 in amino acids: CASGAGSPSNEQFF. The DNA for the CDR3 is TGTGCCAGCGGCGCCGGGTCCCCGTCCAATGAGCAGTTCTTC.

The V and J genes are TRBV7-3 and TRBJ2-1; D possibly corresponds to TRBD1 (5 bases). The CDR3 is 13 amino acids. The germline CDR1 and CDR2 sequences are SGHTA and FQGTGA. V lost 3 bases, J lost 7 bases, and 10 bases lay in between. CDR3 sequence (DNA): TGTGCCAGCAGCTTTGGGGCTAGTAATGAGCAGTTCTTC. Its protein product is CASSFGASNEQFF.